This TCR beta chain derives from a study of quantifying T cell responses using KT2 cells. As for the study in general: cDNA was made from DNase-treated RNA using alpha and beta constant primers.

Unfractionated PBMC were spiked with known numbers of KT2 clone cells. A single-stranded UMI oligo with SP2 sequence was ligated to cDNA 3' ends. First-round PCR used three to four cycles and beta primers RC1.1 and RC1.2 covering TRBC1 and TRBC2. TCRdb re-derived calls from the UMI-ligation and nested PCR reads in MiXCR, one entry per CDR3 protein. The sample includes some 41,000 distinct CDR3 sequences, more than 15% of them seen just once. The germline V gene has CDR1 DFQATT and CDR2 SNEGSKA (reference sequence). The germline V and J ends were trimmed by 4 bases and 1 base, with 10 bases remaining between them. The CDR3 has 13 residues.

This clonotype originated in a human donor. The chain carries TRBV20-1 and TRBJ1-1; D ambiguous. The sequenced sample consisted of PBMCs spiked with cells of the T cell clone KT2. This CDR3 is CSAIPPTNTEAFF. The CDR3 DNA is TGCAGTGCTATCCCCCCCACGAACACTGAAGCTTTCTTT.